A selection of T cell receptor beta chains follows, all from one sample in a study of OX40 agonist ivuxolimab in advanced cancers. The repertoire was sequenced with immunoSEQ multiplex PCR; TCRdb's copy has only in-frame clones and lacks some. The repertoire holds 65,000 to 95,000 clones, with about four fifths as singletons. The specimen was CD4+ or CD8+ T cells sorted from blood, collected in a trial of the OX40 agonist ivuxolimab. The receptor source for this set is an adult with an advanced solid tumor such as melanoma, head and neck, liver or kidney cancer. Both conserved end residues are part of each CDR3. D genes are given only for firm matches. A row's size may be missing; if present it is once, few, many or a size class.

j_gene: TRBJ1-5
d_gene: -
v_gene: TRBV5-1
abundance: -
CDR3aa: CASSLVGSPGQPQHF
CDR3nt: TGCGCCAGCAGCTTGGTTGGGAGCCCGGGACAGCCCCAGCATTTT

j_gene: TRBJ2-7
d_gene: -
v_gene: TRBV11-2
abundance: -
CDR3aa: CASSQDQTSSYEQYF
CDR3nt: TGTGCCAGCAGCCAAGACCAGACCTCCTCCTACGAGCAGTACTTC

j_gene: TRBJ1-2
d_gene: TRBD1
v_gene: TRBV27
abundance: -
CDR3aa: CASSLSYGQGDGGGYTF
CDR3nt: TGTGCCAGCAGTTTGTCCTACGGACAGGGGGACGGGGGTGGCTACACCTTC

j_gene: TRBJ2-3
d_gene: TRBD2
v_gene: TRBV4-1
abundance: -
CDR3aa: CASSQGHSGRDGTQYF
CDR3nt: TGCGCCAGCAGCCAAGGACATAGCGGGAGGGACGGTACGCAGTATTTT

j_gene: TRBJ1-2
d_gene: -
v_gene: TRBV10-3
abundance: few
CDR3aa: CAISGEDFYGYTF
CDR3nt: TGTGCCATCAGTGGGGAGGACTTCTATGGCTACACCTTC

j_gene: TRBJ2-7
d_gene: -
v_gene: TRBV10-3
abundance: once
CDR3aa: CAISEGGTDYEQYF
CDR3nt: TGTGCCATCAGTGAGGGGGGGACCGACTACGAGCAGTACTTC

j_gene: TRBJ1-1
d_gene: -
v_gene: TRBV18
abundance: once
CDR3aa: CASSPQGPGTEAFF
CDR3nt: TGTGCCAGCTCACCACAGGGCCCCGGCACTGAAGCTTTCTTT

j_gene: TRBJ2-7
d_gene: -
v_gene: TRBV5-1
abundance: once
CDR3aa: CASSHGTWYYEQYF
CDR3nt: TGCGCCAGCAGCCACGGGACTTGGTACTACGAGCAGTACTTC

j_gene: TRBJ1-1
d_gene: TRBD1
v_gene: TRBV19
abundance: -
CDR3aa: CASSRDRGSTEAFF
CDR3nt: TGTGCCAGTAGCCGGGACAGGGGTTCCACTGAAGCTTTCTTT

j_gene: TRBJ2-7
d_gene: TRBD1
v_gene: TRBV30
abundance: -
CDR3aa: CAWSPGQVSYEQYF
CDR3nt: TGTGCCTGGAGTCCCGGACAGGTCTCCTACGAGCAGTACTTC

j_gene: TRBJ1-5
d_gene: TRBD1
v_gene: TRBV27
abundance: -
CDR3aa: CASSPFGGGQGAGNQPQHF
CDR3nt: TGTGCCAGCAGTCCATTTGGCGGGGGACAGGGAGCGGGCAATCAGCCCCAGCATTTT

j_gene: TRBJ2-2
d_gene: -
v_gene: TRBV2
abundance: -
CDR3aa: CASSQDRVTGELFF
CDR3nt: TGTGCCAGCAGTCAAGACAGAGTTACCGGGGAGCTGTTTTTT

j_gene: TRBJ2-7
d_gene: -
v_gene: TRBV7-2
abundance: -
CDR3aa: CASSSSGGGARYEQYF
CDR3nt: TGTGCCAGCAGCTCCTCTGGAGGGGGGGCACGCTACGAGCAGTACTTC

j_gene: TRBJ1-4
d_gene: TRBD1
v_gene: TRBV9
abundance: -
CDR3aa: CASSTRTGDNEKLFF
CDR3nt: TGTGCCAGCAGCACCCGGACAGGGGACAATGAAAAACTGTTTTTT

j_gene: TRBJ2-7
d_gene: TRBD1
v_gene: TRBV5-5
abundance: -
CDR3aa: CASSLRGDRASYEQYF
CDR3nt: TGTGCCAGCAGCCTCCGAGGGGACAGGGCCTCCTACGAGCAGTACTTC

j_gene: TRBJ1-4
d_gene: TRBD1
v_gene: TRBV7-9
abundance: -
CDR3aa: CASSLPGQTLFF
CDR3nt: TGTGCCAGCAGCCTTCCGGGACAGACACTGTTTTTT

j_gene: TRBJ2-1
d_gene: TRBD2
v_gene: TRBV18
abundance: -
CDR3aa: CASSPTGTSGSGHEQFF
CDR3nt: TGTGCCAGCTCACCCACCGGGACTAGCGGGAGTGGTCATGAGCAGTTCTTC

j_gene: TRBJ2-2
d_gene: -
v_gene: TRBV19
abundance: -
CDR3aa: CASSSQGTGELFF
CDR3nt: TGTGCCAGTAGTTCTCAGGGGACCGGGGAGCTGTTTTTT

j_gene: TRBJ1-4
d_gene: -
v_gene: TRBV5-6
abundance: -
CDR3aa: CASSLYGWGEKLFF
CDR3nt: TGTGCCAGCAGCTTGTATGGGTGGGGTGAAAAACTGTTTTTT

j_gene: TRBJ2-2
d_gene: -
v_gene: TRBV5-5
abundance: once
CDR3aa: CASSILTVNTGELFF
CDR3nt: TGTGCCAGCAGCATCCTGACAGTAAACACCGGGGAGCTGTTTTTT

j_gene: TRBJ2-2
d_gene: -
v_gene: TRBV5-1
abundance: -
CDR3aa: CASSPQGIPSTGELFF
CDR3nt: TGCGCCAGCAGCCCTCAGGGAATCCCAAGCACCGGGGAGCTGTTTTTT

j_gene: TRBJ2-1
d_gene: -
v_gene: TRBV6-6
abundance: -
CDR3aa: CASRPQGSPYNEQFF
CDR3nt: TGTGCCAGCAGACCCCAGGGGAGCCCCTACAATGAGCAGTTCTTC

j_gene: TRBJ1-1
d_gene: -
v_gene: TRBV11-3
abundance: -
CDR3aa: CASSRATEAFF
CDR3nt: TGTGCCAGCAGCCGAGCGACTGAAGCTTTCTTT

j_gene: TRBJ2-7
d_gene: -
v_gene: TRBV6-1
abundance: -
CDR3aa: CASSRDIRGPYEQYF
CDR3nt: TGTGCCAGCAGTAGGGACATCCGGGGCCCCTACGAGCAGTACTTC

j_gene: TRBJ2-5
d_gene: TRBD2
v_gene: TRBV9
abundance: -
CDR3aa: CASSVGTSGGHQETQYF
CDR3nt: TGTGCCAGCAGCGTAGGAACTAGCGGGGGACACCAAGAGACCCAGTACTTC

j_gene: TRBJ1-4
d_gene: -
v_gene: TRBV11-3
abundance: -
CDR3aa: CASSPLANEKLFF
CDR3nt: TGTGCCAGCAGCCCTCTGGCTAATGAAAAACTGTTTTTT

j_gene: TRBJ1-1
d_gene: -
v_gene: TRBV11-2
abundance: -
CDR3aa: CASSPGQALNTEAFF
CDR3nt: TGTGCCAGCAGCCCCGGGCAGGCCTTGAACACTGAAGCTTTCTTT

j_gene: TRBJ1-3
d_gene: TRBD1
v_gene: TRBV10-3
abundance: many
CDR3aa: CAIRDSSGNTIYF
CDR3nt: TGTGCCATAAGGGACAGCTCTGGAAACACCATATATTTT

j_gene: TRBJ2-6
d_gene: -
v_gene: TRBV10-3
abundance: -
CDR3aa: CAISEYDPGANVLTF
CDR3nt: TGTGCCATCAGTGAATATGACCCTGGGGCCAACGTCCTGACTTTC

j_gene: TRBJ2-5
d_gene: -
v_gene: TRBV5-1
abundance: -
CDR3aa: CASGERGGSQETQYF
CDR3nt: TGCGCCAGCGGAGAAAGGGGAGGCAGCCAAGAGACCCAGTACTTC

j_gene: TRBJ2-2
d_gene: -
v_gene: TRBV6-5
abundance: -
CDR3aa: CASSWINTGELFF
CDR3nt: TGTGCCAGCAGTTGGATCAACACCGGGGAGCTGTTTTTT

j_gene: TRBJ1-5
d_gene: -
v_gene: TRBV7-9
abundance: once
CDR3aa: CASSTGGEPQHF
CDR3nt: TGTGCCAGCAGCACAGGAGGCGAGCCCCAGCATTTT

j_gene: TRBJ2-1
d_gene: -
v_gene: TRBV10-1
abundance: -
CDR3aa: CANNSSYNEQFF
CDR3nt: TGCGCCAACAACAGCTCCTACAATGAGCAGTTCTTC

j_gene: TRBJ1-2
d_gene: -
v_gene: TRBV27
abundance: -
CDR3aa: CASSLRPRDYGYTF
CDR3nt: TGTGCCAGCAGTTTAAGACCTCGAGACTATGGCTACACCTTC

j_gene: TRBJ1-5
d_gene: TRBD1
v_gene: TRBV2
abundance: -
CDR3aa: CASGLDRGGNQPQHF
CDR3nt: TGTGCCAGCGGATTAGACAGGGGGGGCAATCAGCCCCAGCATTTT

j_gene: TRBJ1-2
d_gene: -
v_gene: TRBV14
abundance: -
CDR3aa: CASSLSVGYGYTF
CDR3nt: TGTGCCAGCAGCCTAAGCGTGGGTTATGGCTACACCTTC

j_gene: TRBJ1-2
d_gene: -
v_gene: TRBV6-5
abundance: few
CDR3aa: CASRPIGNYGYTF
CDR3nt: TGTGCCAGCAGGCCAATCGGTAACTATGGCTACACCTTC

j_gene: TRBJ2-7
d_gene: -
v_gene: TRBV7-2
abundance: -
CDR3aa: CASTEGGAKNEQYF
CDR3nt: TGTGCCAGCACCGAGGGGGGGGCGAAGAACGAGCAGTACTTC

j_gene: TRBJ1-1
d_gene: TRBD1
v_gene: TRBV6-5
abundance: -
CDR3aa: CASRRQGRGEAFF
CDR3nt: TGTGCCAGCAGGAGACAGGGTCGTGGTGAAGCTTTCTTT

j_gene: TRBJ1-3
d_gene: -
v_gene: TRBV2
abundance: -
CDR3aa: CASSSGVSGNTIYF
CDR3nt: TGTGCCAGCAGCTCAGGGGTTTCTGGAAACACCATATATTTT

j_gene: TRBJ2-7
d_gene: -
v_gene: TRBV19
abundance: -
CDR3aa: CASRADASYEQYF
CDR3nt: TGTGCCAGTAGGGCGGACGCCTCCTACGAGCAGTACTTC

j_gene: TRBJ1-4
d_gene: -
v_gene: TRBV2
abundance: -
CDR3aa: CASSEGGTHEKLFF
CDR3nt: TGTGCCAGCAGTGAAGGGGGGACCCATGAAAAACTGTTTTTT

j_gene: TRBJ2-3
d_gene: TRBD1
v_gene: TRBV5-5
abundance: -
CDR3aa: CASSLDRGTDTQYF
CDR3nt: TGTGCCAGCAGCTTGGACAGGGGGACAGATACGCAGTATTTT

j_gene: TRBJ1-2
d_gene: TRBD1
v_gene: TRBV9
abundance: -
CDR3aa: CASSVEPTGGNRGYTF
CDR3nt: TGTGCCAGCAGCGTGGAACCGACAGGGGGCAATCGGGGCTACACCTTC

j_gene: TRBJ2-1
d_gene: TRBD2
v_gene: TRBV7-8
abundance: -
CDR3aa: CASSPRFQRGALGEQFF
CDR3nt: TGTGCCAGCAGCCCGAGGTTCCAGCGGGGGGCCCTAGGTGAGCAGTTCTTC

j_gene: TRBJ1-1
d_gene: -
v_gene: TRBV28
abundance: -
CDR3aa: CASSLWPNTEAFF
CDR3nt: TGTGCCAGCAGTTTATGGCCAAACACTGAAGCTTTCTTT

j_gene: TRBJ1-6
d_gene: TRBD1
v_gene: TRBV27
abundance: -
CDR3aa: CASSYRGWNSPLHF
CDR3nt: TGTGCCAGCAGCTACAGGGGTTGGAATTCACCCCTCCACTTT